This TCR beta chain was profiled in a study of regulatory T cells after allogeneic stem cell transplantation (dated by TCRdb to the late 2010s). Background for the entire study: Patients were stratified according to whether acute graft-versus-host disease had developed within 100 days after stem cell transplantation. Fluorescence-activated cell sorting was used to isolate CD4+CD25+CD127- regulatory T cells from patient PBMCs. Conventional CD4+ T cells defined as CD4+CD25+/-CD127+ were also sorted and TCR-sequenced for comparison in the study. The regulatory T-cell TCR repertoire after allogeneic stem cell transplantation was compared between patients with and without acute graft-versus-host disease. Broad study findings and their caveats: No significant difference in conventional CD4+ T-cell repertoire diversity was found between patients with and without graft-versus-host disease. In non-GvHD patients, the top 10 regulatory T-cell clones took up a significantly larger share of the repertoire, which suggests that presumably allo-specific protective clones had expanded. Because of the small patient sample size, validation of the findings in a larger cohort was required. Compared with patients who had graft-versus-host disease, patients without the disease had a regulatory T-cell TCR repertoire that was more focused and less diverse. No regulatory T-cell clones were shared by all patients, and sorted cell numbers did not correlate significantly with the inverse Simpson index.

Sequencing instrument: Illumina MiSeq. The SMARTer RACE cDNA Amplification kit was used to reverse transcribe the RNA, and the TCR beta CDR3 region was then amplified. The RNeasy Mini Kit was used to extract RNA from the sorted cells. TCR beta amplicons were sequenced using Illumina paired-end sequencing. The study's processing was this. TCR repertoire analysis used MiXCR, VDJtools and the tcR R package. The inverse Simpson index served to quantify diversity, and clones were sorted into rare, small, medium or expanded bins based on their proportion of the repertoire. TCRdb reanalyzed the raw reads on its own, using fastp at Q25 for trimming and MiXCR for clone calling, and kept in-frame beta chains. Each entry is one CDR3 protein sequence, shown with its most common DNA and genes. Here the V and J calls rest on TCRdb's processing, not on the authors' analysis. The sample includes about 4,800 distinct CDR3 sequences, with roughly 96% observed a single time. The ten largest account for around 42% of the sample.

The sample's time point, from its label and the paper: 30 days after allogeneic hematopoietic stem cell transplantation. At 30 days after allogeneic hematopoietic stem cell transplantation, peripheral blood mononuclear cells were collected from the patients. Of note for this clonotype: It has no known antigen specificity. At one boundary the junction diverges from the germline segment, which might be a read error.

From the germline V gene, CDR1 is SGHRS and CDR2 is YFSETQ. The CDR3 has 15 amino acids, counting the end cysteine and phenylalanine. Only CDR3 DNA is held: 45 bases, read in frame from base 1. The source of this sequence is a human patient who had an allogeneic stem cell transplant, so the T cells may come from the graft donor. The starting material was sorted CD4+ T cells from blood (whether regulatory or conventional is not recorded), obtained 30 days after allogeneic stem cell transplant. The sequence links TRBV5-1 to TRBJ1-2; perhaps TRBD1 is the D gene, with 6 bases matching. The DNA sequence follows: TGCGCCAGCACCTTCAGGGGCGCCACGGACTATGGCTACAACTTC. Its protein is CASTFRGATDYGYNF.